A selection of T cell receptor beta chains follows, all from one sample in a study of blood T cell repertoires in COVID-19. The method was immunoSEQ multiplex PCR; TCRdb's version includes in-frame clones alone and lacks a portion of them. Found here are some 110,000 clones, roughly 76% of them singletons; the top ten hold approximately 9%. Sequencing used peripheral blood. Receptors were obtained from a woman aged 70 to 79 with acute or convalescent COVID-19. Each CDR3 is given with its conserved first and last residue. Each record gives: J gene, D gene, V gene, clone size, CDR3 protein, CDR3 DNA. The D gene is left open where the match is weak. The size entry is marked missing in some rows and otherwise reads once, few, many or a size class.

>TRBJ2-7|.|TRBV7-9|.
CASRSGSYEQYF
TGTGCCAGCAGATCCGGGAGCTACGAGCAGTACTTC
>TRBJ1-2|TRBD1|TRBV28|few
CATRGGIYGYTF
TGTGCCACCAGGGGGGGTATCTATGGCTACACCTTC
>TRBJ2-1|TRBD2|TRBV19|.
CASSIPIGLAGVAEQFF
TGTGCCAGTAGTATCCCCATCGGACTAGCGGGAGTAGCCGAGCAGTTCTTC
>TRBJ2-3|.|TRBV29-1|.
CSAEGGAGLTDTQYF
TGCAGCGCCGAGGGGGGAGCGGGACTCACAGATACGCAGTATTTT
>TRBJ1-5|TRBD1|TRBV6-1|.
CASSEPFDRVSDQPQHF
TGTGCCAGCAGTGAACCATTCGACAGGGTGAGCGATCAGCCCCAGCATTTT
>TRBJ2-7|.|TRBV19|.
CASSPGSQYEQYF
TGTGCCAGTAGTCCCGGGTCTCAATACGAGCAGTACTTC
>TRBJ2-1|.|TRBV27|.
CASSLTRVYNEQFF
TGTGCCAGCAGTTTAACGCGGGTCTACAATGAGCAGTTCTTC
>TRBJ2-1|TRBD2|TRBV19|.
CASSRASGIYNEQFF
TGTGCCAGTAGTAGGGCTAGCGGGATTTACAATGAGCAGTTCTTC
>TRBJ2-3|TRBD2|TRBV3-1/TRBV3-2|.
CASSQDLRGGTDTQYF
TGTGCCAGCAGCCAAGATTTGCGGGGGGGGACAGATACGCAGTATTTT
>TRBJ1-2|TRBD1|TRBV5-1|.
CASSGRTGDHGYTF
TGCGCCAGCAGCGGGCGGACAGGGGACCATGGCTACACCTTC
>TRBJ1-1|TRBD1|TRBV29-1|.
CSVVDREGTEAFF
TGCAGCGTTGTGGACAGGGAGGGCACTGAAGCTTTCTTT
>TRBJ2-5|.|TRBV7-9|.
CASSPPWRGGQETQYF
TGTGCCAGCAGCCCCCCTTGGCGGGGCGGTCAAGAGACCCAGTACTTC
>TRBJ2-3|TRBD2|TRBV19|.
CASSIKFQDIAGARDTQYF
TGTGCCAGTAGTATTAAGTTCCAAGATATAGCGGGAGCGAGAGATACGCAGTATTTT
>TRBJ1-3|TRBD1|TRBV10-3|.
CAISTRDRDSGNTIYF
TGTGCCATCAGTACTCGGGACAGGGACTCTGGAAACACCATATATTTT
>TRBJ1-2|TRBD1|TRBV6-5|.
CASTEGQAGYGYTF
TGTGCCAGCACCGAGGGACAGGCGGGCTATGGCTACACCTTC
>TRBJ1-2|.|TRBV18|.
CASSSTANYGYTF
TGTGCCAGCTCGTCGACAGCTAACTATGGCTACACCTTC
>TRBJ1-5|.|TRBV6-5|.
CASSSSRQVSNQPQHF
TGTGCCAGCAGTTCCTCAAGACAGGTCTCCAATCAGCCCCAGCATTTT
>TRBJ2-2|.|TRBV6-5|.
CASKWTTSNTGELFF
TGTGCCAGCAAATGGACTACGTCGAACACCGGGGAGCTGTTTTTT
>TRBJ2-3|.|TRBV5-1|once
CASTPGASSDTQYF
TGCGCCAGCACCCCAGGGGCCAGTTCAGATACGCAGTATTTT
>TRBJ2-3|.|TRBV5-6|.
CASSLPLADTQYF
TGTGCCAGCAGCTTGCCTCTAGCAGATACGCAGTATTTT
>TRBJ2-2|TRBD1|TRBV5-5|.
CASSWTGEVTGELFF
TGTGCCAGCAGCTGGACAGGGGAGGTCACCGGGGAGCTGTTTTTT
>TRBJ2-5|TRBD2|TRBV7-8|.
CASSLARLAGVTQETQYF
TGTGCCAGCAGCTTAGCGCGACTAGCGGGAGTTACCCAAGAGACCCAGTACTTC
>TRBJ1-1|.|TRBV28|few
CASSAGLSTEAFF
TGTGCCAGCAGCGCAGGGTTGTCCACAGAAGCTTTCTTT
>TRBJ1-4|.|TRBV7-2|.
CASSLGGGVGEKLFF
TGTGCCAGCAGCTTAGGGGGAGGGGTCGGTGAAAAACTGTTTTTT
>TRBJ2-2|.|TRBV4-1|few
CASSPRLSGELFF
TGCGCCAGCAGCCCGAGACTATCCGGGGAGCTGTTTTTT
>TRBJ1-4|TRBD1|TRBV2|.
CASSEGQGRVEKLFF
TGTGCCAGCAGTGAAGGACAGGGGAGGGTTGAAAAACTGTTTTTT
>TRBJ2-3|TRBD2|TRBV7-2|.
CASSISSGGVTDTQYF
TGTGCCAGCAGCATATCTAGCGGGGGAGTCACAGATACGCAGTATTTT
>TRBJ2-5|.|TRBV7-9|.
CASLRAGETQYF
TGTGCCAGCCTCAGGGCAGGGGAGACCCAGTACTTC
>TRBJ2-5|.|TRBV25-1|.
CASSKPSLVAETQYF
TGTGCCAGCAGTAAGCCATCTTTAGTTGCGGAGACCCAGTACTTC
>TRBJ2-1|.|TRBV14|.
CASSQDRVLQFF
TGTGCCAGCAGCCAAGATCGGGTCTTGCAGTTCTTC
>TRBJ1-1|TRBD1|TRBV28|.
CASTGQGGTEAFF
TGTGCCAGCACCGGACAGGGGGGCACTGAAGCTTTCTTT
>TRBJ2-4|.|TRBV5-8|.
CASNGVVFNIQYF
TGTGCCAGCAACGGGGTGGTCTTTAACATTCAGTACTTC
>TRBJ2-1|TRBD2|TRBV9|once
CASSPGLAGSNEQFF
TGTGCCAGCAGCCCCGGACTAGCGGGGAGCAATGAGCAGTTCTTC
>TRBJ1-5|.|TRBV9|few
CASSVDGGNQPQHF
TGTGCCAGCAGCGTAGATGGAGGCAATCAGCCCCAGCATTTT
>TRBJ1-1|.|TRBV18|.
CASSRTPRNEAFF
TGTGCCAGCTCACGAACCCCGCGGAATGAAGCTTTCTTT
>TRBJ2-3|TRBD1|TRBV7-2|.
CASRTGTGADTQYF
TGTGCCAGCAGGACCGGGACAGGGGCAGATACGCAGTATTTT
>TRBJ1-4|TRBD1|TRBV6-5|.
CASSYTTGSNEKLFF
TGTGCCAGCAGTTACACGACAGGGTCTAATGAAAAACTGTTTTTT
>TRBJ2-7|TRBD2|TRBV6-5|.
CASNLAGSYEQYF
TGTGCCAGCAACTTAGCGGGATCCTACGAGCAGTACTTC
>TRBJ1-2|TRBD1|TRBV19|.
CATSGTGGAGYGYTF
TGTGCCACCTCCGGGACAGGGGGCGCCGGCTATGGCTACACCTTC
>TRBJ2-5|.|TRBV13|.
CASSLKAGLQETQYF
TGTGCCAGCAGCTTAAAGGCAGGGCTCCAAGAGACCCAGTACTTC
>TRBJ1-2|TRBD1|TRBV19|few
CASEKQGARGYTF
TGTGCCAGTGAAAAACAGGGGGCAAGGGGCTACACCTTC
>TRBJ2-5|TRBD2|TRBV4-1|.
CASSQGFFSSGSGETQYF
TGCGCCAGCAGCCAAGGGTTCTTTTCTAGCGGGAGTGGGGAGACCCAGTACTTC
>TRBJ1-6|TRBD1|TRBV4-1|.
CASSQGRTGQGSSYNSPLHF
TGCGCCAGCAGCCAAGGGAGGACAGGGCAGGGGAGCTCCTATAATTCACCCCTCCACTTT
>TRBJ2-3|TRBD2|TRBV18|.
CASSRSGASGVSSTDTQYF
TGTGCCAGCTCAAGATCTGGCGCTAGCGGGGTCTCTTCCACAGATACGCAGTATTTT
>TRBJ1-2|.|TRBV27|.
CASSLSGVRPNYGYTF
TGTGCCAGCAGTTTGTCCGGGGTTCGACCTAACTATGGCTACACCTTC
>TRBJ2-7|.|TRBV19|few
CASASEAATYEQYF
TGTGCCAGTGCCTCGGAGGCGGCGACCTACGAGCAGTACTTC
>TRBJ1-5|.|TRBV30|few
CAWSYGQGSNQPQHF
TGTGCCTGGAGTTACGGGCAGGGTAGCAATCAGCCCCAGCATTTT
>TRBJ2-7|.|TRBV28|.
CASSFGTLGGNEQYF
TGTGCCAGCAGTTTTGGCACACTCGGAGGAAACGAGCAGTACTTC
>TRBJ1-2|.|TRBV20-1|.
CSASPIYGYTF
TGCAGTGCTAGTCCTATCTATGGCTACACCTTC
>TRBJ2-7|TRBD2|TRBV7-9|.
CASSLTSVGREQYF
TGTGCCAGCAGCTTAACTAGCGTAGGACGCGAGCAGTACTTC
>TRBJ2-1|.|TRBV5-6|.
CASSRTNNEQFF
TGTGCCAGCAGCCGTACAAACAATGAGCAGTTCTTC
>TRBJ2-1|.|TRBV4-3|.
CASSQDPVAAGEQFF
TGCGCCAGCAGCCAAGATCCGGTTGCGGCTGGTGAGCAGTTCTTC
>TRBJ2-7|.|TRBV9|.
CASSLGPTYEQYF
TGTGCCAGCAGCTTAGGGCCCACCTACGAGCAGTACTTC
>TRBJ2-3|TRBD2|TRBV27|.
CASSRGSGSTDTQYF
TGTGCCAGCAGTAGAGGTAGCGGGAGTACAGATACGCAGTATTTT
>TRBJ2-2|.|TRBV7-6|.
CASSSSGQNTGELFF
TGTGCCAGCAGCTCATCAGGACAGAACACCGGGGAGCTGTTTTTT
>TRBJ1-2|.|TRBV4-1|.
CASSQGTVLRNGYTF
TGCGCCAGCAGCCAAGGTACGGTGCTTCGAAATGGCTACACCTTC
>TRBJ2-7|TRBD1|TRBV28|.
CASSPPDRVWGYF
TGTGCCAGCAGTCCCCCGGACAGGGTTTGGGGGTACTTC